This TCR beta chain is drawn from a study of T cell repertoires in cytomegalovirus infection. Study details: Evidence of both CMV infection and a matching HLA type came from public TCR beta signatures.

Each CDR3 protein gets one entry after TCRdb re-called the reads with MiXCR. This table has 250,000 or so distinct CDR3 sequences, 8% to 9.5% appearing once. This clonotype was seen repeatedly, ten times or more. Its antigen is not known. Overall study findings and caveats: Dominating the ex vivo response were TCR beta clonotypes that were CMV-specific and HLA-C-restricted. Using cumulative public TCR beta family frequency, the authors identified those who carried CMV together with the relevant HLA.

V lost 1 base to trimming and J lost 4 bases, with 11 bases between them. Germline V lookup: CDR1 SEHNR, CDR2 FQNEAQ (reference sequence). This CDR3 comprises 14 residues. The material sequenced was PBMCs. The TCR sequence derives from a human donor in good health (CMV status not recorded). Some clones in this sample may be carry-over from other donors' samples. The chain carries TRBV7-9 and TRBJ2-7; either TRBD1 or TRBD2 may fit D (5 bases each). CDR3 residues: CASSLDTGLYEQYF. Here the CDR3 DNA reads TGTGCCAGCAGCTTAGACACAGGACTTTACGAGCAGTACTTC.